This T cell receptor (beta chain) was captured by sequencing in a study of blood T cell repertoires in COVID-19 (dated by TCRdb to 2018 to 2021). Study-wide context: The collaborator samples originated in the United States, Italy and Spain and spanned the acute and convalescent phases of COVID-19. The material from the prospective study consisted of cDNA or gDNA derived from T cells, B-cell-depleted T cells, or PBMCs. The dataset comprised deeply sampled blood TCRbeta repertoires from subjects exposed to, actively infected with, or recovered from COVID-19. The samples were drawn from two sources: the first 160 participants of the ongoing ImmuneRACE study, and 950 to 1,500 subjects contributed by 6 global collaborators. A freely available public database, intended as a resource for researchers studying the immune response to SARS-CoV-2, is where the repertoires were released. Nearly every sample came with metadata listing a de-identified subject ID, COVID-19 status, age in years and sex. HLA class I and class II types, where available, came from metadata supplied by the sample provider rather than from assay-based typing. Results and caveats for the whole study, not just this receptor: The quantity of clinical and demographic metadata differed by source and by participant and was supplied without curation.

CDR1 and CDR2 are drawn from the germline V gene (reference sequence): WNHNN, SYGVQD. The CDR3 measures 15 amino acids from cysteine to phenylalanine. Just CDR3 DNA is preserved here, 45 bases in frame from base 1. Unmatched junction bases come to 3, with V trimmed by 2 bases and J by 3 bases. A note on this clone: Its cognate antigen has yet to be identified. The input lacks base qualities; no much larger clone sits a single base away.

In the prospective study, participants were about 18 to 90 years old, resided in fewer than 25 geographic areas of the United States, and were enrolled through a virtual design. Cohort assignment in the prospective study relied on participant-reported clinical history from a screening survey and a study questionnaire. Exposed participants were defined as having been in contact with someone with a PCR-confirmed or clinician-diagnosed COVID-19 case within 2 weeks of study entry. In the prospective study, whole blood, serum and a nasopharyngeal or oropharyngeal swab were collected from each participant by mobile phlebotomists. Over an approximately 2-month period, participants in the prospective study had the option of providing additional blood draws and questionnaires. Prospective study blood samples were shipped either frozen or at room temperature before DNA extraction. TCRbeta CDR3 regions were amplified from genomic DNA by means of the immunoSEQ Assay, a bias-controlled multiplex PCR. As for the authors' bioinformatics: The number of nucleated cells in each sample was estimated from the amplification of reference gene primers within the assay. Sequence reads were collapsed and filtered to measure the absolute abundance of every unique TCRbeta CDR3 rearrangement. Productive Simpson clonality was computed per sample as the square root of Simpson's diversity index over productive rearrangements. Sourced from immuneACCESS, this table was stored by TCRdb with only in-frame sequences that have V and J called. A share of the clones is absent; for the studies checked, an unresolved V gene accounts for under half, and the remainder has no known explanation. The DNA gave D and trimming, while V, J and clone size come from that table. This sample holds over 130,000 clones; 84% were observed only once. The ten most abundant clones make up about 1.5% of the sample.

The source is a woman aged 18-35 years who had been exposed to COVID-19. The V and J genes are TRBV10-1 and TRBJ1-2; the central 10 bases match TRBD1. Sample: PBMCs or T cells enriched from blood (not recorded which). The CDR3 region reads CASSEGTGADYGYTF. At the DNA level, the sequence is TGCGCCAGCAGTGAGGGGACAGGGGCGGACTATGGCTACACCTTC.